A selection of T cell receptor beta chains follows, all from one sample in a study of blood T cell repertoires in COVID-19. Clones were sequenced by immunoSEQ multiplex PCR, and TCRdb holds only the in-frame ones, with some missing. The table has hundreds of thousands of clones, approximately 88% seen once. Source material: peripheral blood. The receptors were gathered from a woman between 45 and 65 years old with COVID-19, enrolled during active disease. Each CDR3 is given with its conserved first and last residue. D genes are given only for firm matches. Only some rows state a clone size, as once, few, many or a class for expanded clones.

CASSLSLPGTSTDTQYF,TGTGCCAGCAGTTTATCTCTCCCCGGGACTAGCACAGATACGCAGTATTTT,TRBJ2-3,-,-,TRBV27
CASSLWTGNGRNTIYF,TGTGCCAGCAGTCTCTGGACAGGGAATGGGAGAAACACCATATATTTT,TRBJ1-3,TRBD1,few,TRBV28
CAWSLGQANQPQHF,TGTGCCTGGAGTCTGGGACAGGCGAATCAGCCCCAGCATTTT,TRBJ1-5,TRBD1,-,TRBV30
CASSVAGANYGYTF,TGTGCCAGCAGCGTAGCAGGGGCTAACTATGGCTACACCTTC,TRBJ1-2,-,-,TRBV3-1/TRBV3-2
CASSQIRGYEQYF,TGTGCCAGCAGCCAAATCAGGGGATACGAGCAGTACTTC,TRBJ2-7,-,-,TRBV14
CASSVTSGGTKNIQYF,TGTGCCAGCAGCGTCACTAGCGGGGGGACCAAAAACATTCAGTACTTC,TRBJ2-4,TRBD2,-,TRBV3-1/TRBV3-2
CASSEVAAGGYEQYF,TGTGCCAGCAGTGAAGTCGCAGCGGGGGGCTACGAGCAGTACTTC,TRBJ2-7,TRBD2,-,TRBV2
CASSLALTGRTGNTIYF,TGTGCCAGCAGTTTAGCCTTGACAGGGCGTACAGGAAACACCATATATTTT,TRBJ1-3,TRBD1,-,TRBV28
CASSPLGGANEKLFF,TGTGCCAGCAGCCCCCTCGGAGGAGCTAATGAAAAACTGTTTTTT,TRBJ1-4,-,-,TRBV5-4
CASSQNYRDVAFF,TGTGCCAGCAGCCAGAACTACAGGGACGTAGCTTTCTTT,TRBJ1-1,-,-,TRBV7-2
CASSLAGTGYNGQYF,TGTGCCAGCAGCTTAGCTGGGACAGGGTATAACGGGCAGTACTTC,TRBJ2-7,TRBD1,-,TRBV11-1
CASSLVEKLFF,TGTGCCAGCAGCCTCGTGGAAAAACTGTTTTTT,TRBJ1-4,-,few,TRBV28
CASSPRLGQSNTGELFF,TGTGCCAGCAGCCCCCGACTGGGACAGTCAAACACCGGGGAGCTGTTTTTT,TRBJ2-2,TRBD1,-,TRBV4-2
CATTTGRDGYTF,TGTGCCACGACAACAGGCAGAGATGGCTACACCTTC,TRBJ1-2,-,-,TRBV6-5
CASTIPGAFEKLFF,TGTGCCAGTACCATCCCTGGGGCCTTCGAAAAACTGTTTTTT,TRBJ1-4,-,-,TRBV19
CASRYGTFTGELFF,TGTGCCAGCAGGTACGGGACTTTCACCGGGGAGCTGTTTTTT,TRBJ2-2,-,few,TRBV3-1/TRBV3-2
CASTTGGQNTGELFF,TGCGCCAGCACCACAGGGGGTCAGAACACCGGGGAGCTGTTTTTT,TRBJ2-2,TRBD1,once,TRBV5-1
CATGLGGQPQHF,TGTGCCACCGGACTGGGGGGTCAGCCCCAGCATTTT,TRBJ1-5,-,few,TRBV27
CASSLGRNTEAFF,TGTGCCAGCAGCTTAGGGAGGAACACTGAAGCTTTCTTT,TRBJ1-1,-,-,TRBV7-8
CASNKGQGGGNQPQHF,TGTGCCAGCAATAAAGGACAGGGAGGCGGCAATCAGCCCCAGCATTTT,TRBJ1-5,TRBD1,-,TRBV2
CASSPTGTSLTQYF,TGTGCCAGCAGCCCAACCGGGACTAGTCTTACGCAGTATTTT,TRBJ2-3,TRBD2,-,TRBV7-6
CASSSGQGVGSPLHF,TGTGCCAGCAGCTCCGGACAGGGGGTAGGGTCACCCCTCCACTTT,TRBJ1-6,TRBD1,-,TRBV7-6
CASSLDDGQPQHF,TGTGCCAGCAGCCTCGACGACGGGCAGCCCCAGCATTTT,TRBJ1-5,-,-,TRBV6-5
CASSQGTGETDTQYF,TGTGCCAGTAGTCAGGGGACAGGGGAGACAGATACGCAGTATTTT,TRBJ2-3,TRBD1,-,TRBV19
CASSESFQATDTQYF,TGCGCCAGCAGTGAGTCGTTCCAGGCCACAGATACGCAGTATTTT,TRBJ2-3,-,-,TRBV10-1
CARTLYEQYF,TGTGCCCGCACCCTATACGAGCAGTACTTC,TRBJ2-7,-,once,TRBV25-1
CASSRGAQETQYF,TGTGCCAGCAGTCGGGGGGCCCAAGAGACCCAGTACTTC,TRBJ2-5,-,-,TRBV2
CASRGTGSTDTQYF,TGTGCCAGCAGGGGGACAGGGAGTACAGATACGCAGTATTTT,TRBJ2-3,TRBD1,once,TRBV2